Shown below are 10 T cell receptor beta chains from a single sample sequenced in a study of follicular helper T cells after annual influenza vaccination. The table came from immunoSEQ multiplex PCR; TCRdb's copy has only in-frame clones and leaves some out. The profile covers a few thousand clones, with 65% to 90% appearing a single time and around 3.8% taken by the ten largest. Stated time point: 2015-2016 season, pre-vaccination. The sample consisted of CXCR5+ CD38- circulating T follicular helper cells from blood, taken on the day of influenza vaccination. Described subset: circulating Tfh, non-naive CD4+CXCR5+PD-1+ (ICOS+CD38+ or ICOS-CD38-). Receptors originate from an adult who received the influenza vaccine.

This sequence joins TRBV6-5 and TRBJ2-1, with 10 bases lining up with TRBD2. The ends lost 6 bases at V and 4 bases at J; junction bases unmatched: 6. Per germline, CDR1 MNHEY and CDR2 SVGAGI. CDR3 size: 15 residues. CDR3 protein: CASRRSSGGYNEQFF. CDR3 in DNA: TGTGCCAGCAGGCGCTCTAGCGGGGGTTACAATGAGCAGTTCTTC.

The V and J genes are TRBV5-6 and TRBJ2-7, with D maybe TRBD1 (6 bases). The germline V gene has CDR1 SGHDT and CDR2 YYEEEE. The length of the CDR3 is 14 residues. With 5 bases removed from V and 3 bases from J, the gap between germline ends came to 15 bases. CDR3 residues: CASSRRQGFYEQYF. In DNA, the CDR3 is TGTGCCAGCAGTCGGCGGCAGGGGTTCTACGAGCAGTACTTC.

The gene calls are TRBV7-3 and TRBJ2-2; 8 bases line up with TRBD2. The CDR3 runs 15 residues. Germline CDR1 reads SGHTA; CDR2 reads FQGTGA. The junction had 6 bases not matched to a gene; V was cut back by 5 bases and J by 4 bases. As DNA, the CDR3 is TGTGCCAGCAGCCAAGCCGGGGGGGCCACCGGGGAGCTGTTTTTT. Protein product: CASSQAGGATGELFF.

The chain couples TRBV5-1 to TRBJ2-3, with no clear D. CDR1 and CDR2 (germline): SGHRS, YFSETQ. The CDR3 loop spans 14 amino acids. Trimming left V 0 bases short and J 6 bases short, with 11 bases between. CDR3 sequence: CASSLGELVDTQYF. CDR3 bases: TGCGCCAGCAGCTTGGGGGAATTAGTCGATACGCAGTATTTT. Based on the CDR3 plus reference TRBV5-1 and TRBJ2-3, the full variable domain is KAGVTQTPRYLIKTRGQQVTLSCSPISGHRSVSWYQQTPGQGLQFLFEYFSETQRNKGNFPGRFSGRQFSNSRSEMNVSTLELGDSALYLCASSLGELVDTQYFGPGTRLTVL.

The rearrangement joins TRBV6-1 to TRBJ2-2; 7 positions match TRBD1. V shed 5 bases and J 4 bases; nucleotides not matched to a gene: 7. The CDR3 runs to 15 residues. Germline loops: CDR1 MNHNS, CDR2 SASEGT. The CDR3 sequence: CASSSGTASTGELFF. CDR3 nucleotides: TGTGCCAGCAGTTCCGGGACAGCCAGCACCGGGGAGCTGTTTTTT.

This clone came up a few times. The rearrangement uses TRBV15 and TRBJ2-7, with TRBD1 matching 8 bases. The CDR3 consists of 16 residues. With V trimmed by 5 bases and J by 2 bases, 11 bases remained unmatched. Per germline, CDR1 LNHNV and CDR2 YYDKDF (reference sequence). The CDR3 is CATSPRDRRLAYEQYF. Here the CDR3 DNA reads TGTGCCACCAGCCCACGGGACAGGCGCCTGGCCTACGAGCAGTACTTC.

This chain's CDR3 is CASSLLPKGGYGYTF. The CDR3 DNA follows: TGTGCCAGCAGTTTGCTGCCGAAGGGAGGCTATGGCTACACCTTC. The chain joins TRBV28 to TRBJ1-2; D gene unclear. The germline gives CDR1 MDHEN, CDR2 SYDVKM. The V end lost 3 bases, the J end lost 4 bases, and 15 bases lay between the germline ends. The CDR3 is 15 amino acids.

The chain recombines TRBV27 with TRBJ2-7, with D possibly matching TRBD1 (6 bases). This CDR3 has 13 residues. Deletions cut 5 bases from V and 2 bases from J, with 10 bases between. The germline V gene has CDR1 MNHEY and CDR2 SMNVEV (reference sequence). CDR3 sequence reads: CASSKQGPYEQYF. The CDR3, as DNA: TGTGCCAGCAGTAAACAGGGTCCCTACGAGCAGTACTTC.

V gene TRBV9 combines with J gene TRBJ2-7; D unclear. This CDR3 has 14 residues. V was shortened by 2 bases and J by 6 bases, with 15 bases between the two germline ends. Germline assignment: CDR1 SGDLS and CDR2 YYNGEE. The CDR3: CASSVAPHNTEQYF. The CDR3 bases are TGTGCCAGCAGCGTCGCGCCTCACAACACCGAGCAGTACTTC.

The rearrangement links TRBV6-1 to TRBJ2-5; either TRBD1 or TRBD2 may supply D (6 bases each). This CDR3 comprises 15 residues. Germline V CDR1 and CDR2: MNHNS, SASEGT. V was cut by 1 base and J by 4 bases, with 13 bases left in between. CDR3 amino acids: CASSEGGAGGETQYF. Written as DNA, the CDR3 is TGTGCCAGCAGTGAAGGGGGGGCTGGAGGAGAGACCCAGTACTTC.